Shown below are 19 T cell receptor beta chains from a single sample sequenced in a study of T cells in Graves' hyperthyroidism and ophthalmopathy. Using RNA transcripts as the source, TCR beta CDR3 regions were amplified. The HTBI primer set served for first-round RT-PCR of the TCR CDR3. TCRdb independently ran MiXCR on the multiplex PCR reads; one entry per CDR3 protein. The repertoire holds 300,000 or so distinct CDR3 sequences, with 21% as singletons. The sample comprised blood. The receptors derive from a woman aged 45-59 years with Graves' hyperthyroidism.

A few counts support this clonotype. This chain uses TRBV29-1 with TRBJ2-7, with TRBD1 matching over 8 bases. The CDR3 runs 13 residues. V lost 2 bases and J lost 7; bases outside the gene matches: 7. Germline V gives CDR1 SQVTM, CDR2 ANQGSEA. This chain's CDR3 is CSVEYDRGREQYF. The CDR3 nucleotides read TGCAGCGTTGAATATGACAGGGGAAGGGAGCAGTACTTC.

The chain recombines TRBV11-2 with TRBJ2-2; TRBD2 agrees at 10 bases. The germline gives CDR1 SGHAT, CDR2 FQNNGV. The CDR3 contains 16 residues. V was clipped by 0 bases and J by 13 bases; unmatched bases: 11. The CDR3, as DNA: TGTGCCAGCAGCTTAGAACTAGCGGGAACTTCTAAAGGGCTGTTTTTT. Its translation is CASSLELAGTSKGLFF.

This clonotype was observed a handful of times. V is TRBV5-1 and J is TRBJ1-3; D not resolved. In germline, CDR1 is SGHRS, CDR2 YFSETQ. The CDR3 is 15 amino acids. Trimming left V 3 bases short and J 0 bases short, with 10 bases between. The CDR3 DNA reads TGCGCCAGCAGCTCGACGGGAATCTCTGGAAACACCATATATTTT. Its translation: CASSSTGISGNTIYF.

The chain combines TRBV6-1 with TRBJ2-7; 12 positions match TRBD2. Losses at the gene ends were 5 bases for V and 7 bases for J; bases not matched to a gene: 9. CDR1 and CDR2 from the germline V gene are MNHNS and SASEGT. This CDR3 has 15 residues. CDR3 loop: CASSPRLAGGPEQYF. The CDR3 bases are TGTGCCAGCAGTCCCCGGCTAGCGGGAGGGCCTGAGCAGTACTTC.

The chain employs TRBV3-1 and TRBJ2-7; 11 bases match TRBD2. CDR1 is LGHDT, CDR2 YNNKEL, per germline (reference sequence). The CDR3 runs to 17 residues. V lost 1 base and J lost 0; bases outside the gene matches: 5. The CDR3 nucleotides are TGTGCCAGCAGCCAAGGGAGAACTAGCGGGGGCTCCTACGAGCAGTACTTC. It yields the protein CASSQGRTSGGSYEQYF.

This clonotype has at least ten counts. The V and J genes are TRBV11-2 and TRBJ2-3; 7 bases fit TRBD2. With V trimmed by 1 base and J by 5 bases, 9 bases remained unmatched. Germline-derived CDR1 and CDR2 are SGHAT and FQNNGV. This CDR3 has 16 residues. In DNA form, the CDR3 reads TGTGCCAGCAGCTTAGCCCTAGCGGTCCCGGGAGATACGCAGTATTTT. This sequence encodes CASSLALAVPGDTQYF.

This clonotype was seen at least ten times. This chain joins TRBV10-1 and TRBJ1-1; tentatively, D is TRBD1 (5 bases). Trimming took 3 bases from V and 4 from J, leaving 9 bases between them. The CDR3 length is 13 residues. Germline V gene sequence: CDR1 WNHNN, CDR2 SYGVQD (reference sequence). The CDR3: CASSDAQGTEAFF. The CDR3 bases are TGCGCCAGCAGTGACGCGCAGGGCACTGAAGCTTTCTTT.

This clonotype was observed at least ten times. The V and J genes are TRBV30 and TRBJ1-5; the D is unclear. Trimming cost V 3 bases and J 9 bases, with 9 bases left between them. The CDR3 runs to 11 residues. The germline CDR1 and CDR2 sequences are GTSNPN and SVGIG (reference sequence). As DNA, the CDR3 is TGTGCCTGGAGCGTTGGAGGGCCCCAGCATTTT. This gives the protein CAWSVGGPQHF.

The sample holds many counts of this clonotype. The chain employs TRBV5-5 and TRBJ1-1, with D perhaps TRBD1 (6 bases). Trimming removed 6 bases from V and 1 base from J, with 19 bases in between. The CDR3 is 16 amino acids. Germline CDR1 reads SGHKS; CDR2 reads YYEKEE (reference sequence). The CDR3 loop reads CASIHAIATGNTEAFF. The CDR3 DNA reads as TGTGCCAGCATCCACGCAATAGCGACAGGGAACACTGAAGCTTTCTTT.

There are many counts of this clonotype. The CDR3 region is CASSRAGQGAYYGYTF. CDR3 nucleotides: TGTGCCAGCAGCCGCGCGGGTCAGGGGGCATACTATGGCTACACCTTC. The chain carries TRBV3-1 and TRBJ1-2; 8 bases agree with TRBD1. The junction had 10 bases not matched to a gene; V was cut back by 4 bases and J by 3 bases. Germline V gene lookup returns CDR1 LGHDT and CDR2 YNNKEL (reference sequence). There are 16 residues in the CDR3. Based on the CDR3 plus reference TRBV3-1 and TRBJ1-2, the full variable domain is DTAVSQTPKYLVTQMGNDKSIKCEQNLGHDTMYWYKQDSKKFLKIMFSYNNKELIINETVPNRFSPKSPDKAHLNLHINSLELGDSAVYFCASSRAGQGAYYGYTFGSGTRLTVV.

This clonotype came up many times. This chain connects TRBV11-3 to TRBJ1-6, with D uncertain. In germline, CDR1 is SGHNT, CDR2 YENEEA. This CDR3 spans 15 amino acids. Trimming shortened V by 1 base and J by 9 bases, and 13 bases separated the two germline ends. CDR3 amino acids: CASSLARAGGSPLHF. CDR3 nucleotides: TGTGCCAGCAGCTTAGCAAGGGCAGGAGGTTCACCCCTCCACTTT.

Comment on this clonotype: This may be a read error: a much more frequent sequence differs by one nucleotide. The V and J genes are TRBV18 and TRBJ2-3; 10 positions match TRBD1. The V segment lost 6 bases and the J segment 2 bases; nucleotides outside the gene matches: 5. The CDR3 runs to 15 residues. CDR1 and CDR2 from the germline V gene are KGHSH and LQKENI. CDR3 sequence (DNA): TGTGCCAGCTCGGCGGGGACAGGGGTCACAGATACGCAGTATTTT. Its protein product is CASSAGTGVTDTQYF.

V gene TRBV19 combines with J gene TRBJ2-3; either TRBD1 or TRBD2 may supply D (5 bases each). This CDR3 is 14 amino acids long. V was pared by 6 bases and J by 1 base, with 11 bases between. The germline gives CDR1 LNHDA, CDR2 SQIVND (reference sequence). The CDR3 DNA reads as TGTGCCAGTAGAGCTAGCAGGGGCACAGATACGCAGTATTTT. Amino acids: CASRASRGTDTQYF.

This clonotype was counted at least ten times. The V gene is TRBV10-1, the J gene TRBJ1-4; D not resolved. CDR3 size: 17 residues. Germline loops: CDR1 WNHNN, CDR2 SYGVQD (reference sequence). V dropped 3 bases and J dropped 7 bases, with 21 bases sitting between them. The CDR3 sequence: CASSDPADGSSGEKLFF. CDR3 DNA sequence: TGCGCCAGCAGTGACCCGGCGGACGGCTCTTCGGGTGAAAAACTGTTTTTT.

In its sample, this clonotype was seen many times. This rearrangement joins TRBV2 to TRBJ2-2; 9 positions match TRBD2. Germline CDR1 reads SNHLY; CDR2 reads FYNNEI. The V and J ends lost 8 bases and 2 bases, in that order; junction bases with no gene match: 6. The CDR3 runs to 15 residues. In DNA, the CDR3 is TGTGCCAGCCGTAAGACTAGCGGAAACACCGGGGAGCTGTTTTTT. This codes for CASRKTSGNTGELFF. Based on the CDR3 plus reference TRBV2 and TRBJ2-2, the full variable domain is EPEVTQTPSHQVTQMGQEVILRCVPISNHLYFYWYRQILGQKVEFLVSFYNNEISEKSEIFDDQFSVERPDGSNFTLKIRSTKLEDSAMYFCASRKTSGNTGELFFGEGSRLTVL.

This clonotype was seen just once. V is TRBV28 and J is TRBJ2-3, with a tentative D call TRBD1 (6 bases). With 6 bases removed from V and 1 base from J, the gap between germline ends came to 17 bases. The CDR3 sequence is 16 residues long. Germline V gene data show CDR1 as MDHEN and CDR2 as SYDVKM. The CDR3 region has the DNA TGTGCCAGCAGGACTACACAGGGCAGGGGCACAGATACGCAGTATTTT. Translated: CASRTTQGRGTDTQYF.

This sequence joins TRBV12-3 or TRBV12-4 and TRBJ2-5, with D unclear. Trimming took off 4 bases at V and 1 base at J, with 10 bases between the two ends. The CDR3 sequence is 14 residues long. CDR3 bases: TGTGCCAGCAGTTCCACCTTGTTCCAAGAGACCCAGTACTTC. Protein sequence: CASSSTLFQETQYF.

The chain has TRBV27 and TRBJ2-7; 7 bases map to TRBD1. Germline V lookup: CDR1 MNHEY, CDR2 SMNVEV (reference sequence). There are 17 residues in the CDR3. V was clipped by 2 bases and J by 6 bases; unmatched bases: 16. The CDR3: CASSLQSLTGTVSEQYF. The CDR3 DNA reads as TGTGCCAGCAGTTTACAATCATTAACCGGGACAGTCAGCGAGCAGTACTTC.

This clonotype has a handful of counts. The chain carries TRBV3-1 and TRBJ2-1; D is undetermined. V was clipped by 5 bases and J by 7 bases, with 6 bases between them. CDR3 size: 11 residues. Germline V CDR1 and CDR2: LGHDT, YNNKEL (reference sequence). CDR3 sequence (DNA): TGTGCCAGCAGCAATCTAAATGAGCAGTTCTTC. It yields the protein CASSNLNEQFF.